The 13 T cell receptor beta chains listed next were all sequenced from one sample in a study of CD8+ T cells in alopecia areata. Investigators isolated RNA and reverse transcribed it into cDNA to act as the sequencing template. TCRdb keeps only in-frame clones here, not all; method: immunoSEQ multiplex PCR. The sample includes 80,000 to 100,000 clones, roughly 40% seen only once; the top ten take roughly 18%. The treatment was: oral pan-JAK inhibitor, 5-10 mg twice daily. This sample comprised CD8+ T cells sorted from blood, obtained at week 24, from a patient treated with tofacitinib. These receptors all come from a human donor with alopecia areata.

J is TRBJ1-1 and V is TRBV19; D is unresolved. V lost 1 base, J lost 8 bases, and 5 bases lay in between. The CDR3 covers 11 residues. Germline CDR1 LNHDA, CDR2 SQIVND (reference sequence). The CDR3 sequence is CASSIAREAFF. The DNA for the CDR3 is TGTGCCAGTAGTATAGCGAGAGAAGCTTTCTTT.

This clone was picked up a small number of times. The chain links TRBV25-1 to TRBJ2-7; 8 bases agree with TRBD1. The CDR3 totals 14 residues. Trimming removed 2 bases from V and 6 bases from J; junction bases left unmatched: 6. Germline values: CDR1 MGHDK, CDR2 SYGVNS. This CDR3 is CASSEQDRVGEQYF. The CDR3 nucleotides are TGTGCCAGCAGTGAACAGGACAGGGTTGGCGAGCAGTACTTC.

The J gene is TRBJ1-1, the V gene TRBV4-1; D gene ambiguous. The germline CDR1 and CDR2 sequences are MGHRA and YSYEKL. This CDR3 contains 16 residues. V lost 1 base, J lost 4 bases, and 16 bases lay in between. CDR3 DNA: TGCGCCAGCAGCCAAGGGGATAGTCTGAAATTCACTGAAGCTTTCTTT. Its protein product is CASSQGDSLKFTEAFF.

J is TRBJ2-3 and V is TRBV30, with D perhaps TRBD2 (5 bases). The V gene lost 2 bases and the J gene lost 2 bases, with 14 bases spanning the gap. Germline CDR1 GTSNPN, CDR2 SVGIG (reference sequence). This CDR3 is built from 15 residues. The CDR3 loop is CAWSFTGIFTDTQYF. CDR3 nucleotides: TGTGCCTGGAGTTTCACCGGGATCTTCACAGATACGCAGTATTTT.

V gene TRBV9 combines with J gene TRBJ2-1; 7 bases fit TRBD1. Germline values: CDR1 SGDLS, CDR2 YYNGEE. The CDR3 is made up of 15 amino acids. The trim removed 0 bases at V and 1 base at J, leaving 1 base unmatched. The DNA for the CDR3 is TGTGCCAGCAGCGTAGTACAGGGGTCCTACAATGAGCAGTTCTTC. Its translation: CASSVVQGSYNEQFF. The full variable domain, completed using reference TRBV9 and TRBJ2-1, is DSGVTQTPKHLITATGQRVTLRCSPRSGDLSVYWYQQSLDQGLQFLIQYYNGEERAKGNILERFSAQQFPDLHSELNLSSLELGDSALYFCASSVVQGSYNEQFFGPGTRLTVL.

This clone was seen a few times. The CDR3 loop is CASSLDPSVEQFF. CDR3 nucleotide sequence: TGTGCCAGCAGCTTAGACCCGAGCGTTGAGCAGTTCTTC. V usage is TRBV7-9 and J usage is TRBJ2-1; D ambiguous. The V gene's germline CDR1 is SEHNR and CDR2 FQNEAQ (reference sequence). The CDR3 is made up of 13 amino acids. V gave up 1 base and J gave up 9 bases, with 10 bases separating them.

The chain couples TRBV29-1 to TRBJ2-1; 10 bases line up with TRBD2. With V trimmed by 0 bases and J by 4 bases, 3 bases remained unmatched. The CDR3 is 15 residues long. CDR1 and CDR2 (germline): SQVTM, ANQGSEA. The CDR3 spells CSVEDGTSEYNEQFF. In nucleotides, the CDR3 is TGCAGCGTTGAAGACGGGACTAGCGAGTACAATGAGCAGTTCTTC.

The chain joins TRBV7-8 to TRBJ2-7, with 8 bases identical to TRBD1. CDR1 and CDR2 (germline): SGHVS, FQNEAQ. The V and J ends lost 5 bases and 7 bases, in that order; junction bases with no gene match: 13. The CDR3 covers 15 residues. The CDR3 sequence: CASSPTRDRWGEQYF. Here the CDR3 DNA reads TGTGCCAGCAGCCCCACCCGGGACAGGTGGGGAGAGCAGTACTTC. The full variable domain, its missing parts supplied by reference TRBV7-8 and TRBJ2-7, is GAGVSQSPRYKVAKRGQDVALRCDPISGHVSLFWYQQALGQGPEFLTYFQNEAQLDKSGLPSDRFFAERPEGSVSTLKIQRTQQEDSAVYLCASSPTRDRWGEQYFGPGTRLTVT.

The J gene is TRBJ1-5, the V gene TRBV27; 7 bases match TRBD1. The CDR3 is 15 amino acids. Germline lookup yields CDR1 MNHEY and CDR2 SMNVEV (reference sequence). The junction had 7 bases not matched to a gene; V was cut back by 2 bases and J by 6 bases. Here the CDR3 DNA reads TGTGCCAGCAGTTTAGTAGGAGGGGGCCTTCAGCCCCAGCATTTT. Translating gives CASSLVGGGLQPQHF.

This clone was picked up a small number of times. The gene calls are TRBV7-9 and TRBJ2-5; perhaps TRBD1 as D (5 bases). The CDR3 loop spans 13 amino acids. CDR1 SEHNR and CDR2 FQNEAQ come from the germline V gene (reference sequence). Trimming shortened V by 3 bases and J by 3 bases, and 8 bases separated the two germline ends. The CDR3 region is CASSFSREETQYF. CDR3 DNA: TGTGCCAGCAGCTTCAGCAGGGAAGAGACCCAGTACTTC. The full variable domain, rest sourced from reference TRBV7-9 and TRBJ2-5, is DTGVSQNPRHKITKRGQNVTFRCDPISEHNRLYWYRQTLGQGPEFLTYFQNEAQLEKSRLLSDRFSAERPKGSFSTLEIQRTEQGDSAMYLCASSFSREETQYFGPGTRLLVL.

V usage is TRBV6-5 and J usage is TRBJ2-7; D remains unclear. The CDR3 totals 13 residues. The V end was cut by 5 bases, the J end by 0 bases, with 8 bases between. CDR1 is MNHEY and CDR2 is SVGAGI in the germline V gene. In DNA form, the CDR3 reads TGTGCCAGCAGTCCCAAGAGCTCCTACGAGCAGTACTTC. It yields the protein CASSPKSSYEQYF.

This rearrangement joins TRBV4-1 to TRBJ1-2; D gene ambiguous. This CDR3 contains 14 residues. The V gene lost 3 bases and the J gene lost 3 bases, with 11 bases spanning the gap. Germline CDR1 reads MGHRA; CDR2 reads YSYEKL. CDR3 nucleotide sequence: TGCGCCAGCAGCCACGGAGAGGCCTACTATGGCTACACCTTC. This encodes CASSHGEAYYGYTF.

This clone was recorded a few times. The J gene is TRBJ2-6, the V gene TRBV28; the match to TRBD1 covers 10 bases. The CDR3 contains 19 residues. V was clipped by 5 bases and J by 4 bases; unmatched bases: 14. The germline V gene encodes CDR1 MDHEN and CDR2 SYDVKM. CDR3 nucleotide sequence: TGTGCCAGCAGTCCTATTACCGGGACAGGGGTCCCCGGGGCCAACGTCCTGACTTTC. Translation: CASSPITGTGVPGANVLTF.